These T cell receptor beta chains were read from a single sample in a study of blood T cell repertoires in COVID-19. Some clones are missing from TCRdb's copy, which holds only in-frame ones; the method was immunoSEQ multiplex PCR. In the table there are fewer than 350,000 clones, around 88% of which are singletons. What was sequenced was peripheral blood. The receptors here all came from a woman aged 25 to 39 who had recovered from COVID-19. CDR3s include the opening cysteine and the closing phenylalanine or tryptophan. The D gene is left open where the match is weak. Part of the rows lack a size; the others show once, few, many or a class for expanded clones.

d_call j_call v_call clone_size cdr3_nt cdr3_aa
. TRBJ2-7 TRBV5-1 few TGCGCCAGCAGCTTGGGAGGGCTTAACGAGCAGTACTTC CASSLGGLNEQYF
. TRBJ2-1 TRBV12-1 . TGTGCCAGCAGCCTCAAGCTAGTTCCTGAGCAGTTCTTC CASSLKLVPEQFF
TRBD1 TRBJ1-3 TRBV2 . TGTGCCAGCAGTTGGACCGGGACAGCCGGAAACACCATATATTTT CASSWTGTAGNTIYF
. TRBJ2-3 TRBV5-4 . TGTGCCAGCAGCTTGTTGGGCAGGGGGGTAAGAGATACGCAGTATTTT CASSLLGRGVRDTQYF
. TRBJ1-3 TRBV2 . TGTGCCAGCAGATACGAGTTACCTGGAAACACCATATATTTT CASRYELPGNTIYF
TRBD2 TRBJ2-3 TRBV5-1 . TGCGCCAGCAGCTTACGACTAGCGGGGGGTACTAGCACAGATACGCAGTATTTT CASSLRLAGGTSTDTQYF
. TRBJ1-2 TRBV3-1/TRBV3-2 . TGTGCCAGCAGTAGCGGGGGGGGCTACACCTTC CASSSGGGYTF
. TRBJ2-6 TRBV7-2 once TGTGCCAGCAGCCGCTCTCGCGCGGACTCTGGGGCCAACGTCCTGACTTTC CASSRSRADSGANVLTF
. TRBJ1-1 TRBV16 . TGTGCCAGCAGCCAATCGGGCAGGGGGAACACTGAAGCTTTCTTT CASSQSGRGNTEAFF
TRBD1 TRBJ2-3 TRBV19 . TGTGCCAGTTCCGCCTGGGGACAGGGGATAGATACGCAGTATTTT CASSAWGQGIDTQYF
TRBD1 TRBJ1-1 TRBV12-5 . TGTGCTAGTTGGGGACAGGGAGGGACTGAAGCTTTCTTT CASWGQGGTEAFF
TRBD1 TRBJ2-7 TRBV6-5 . TGTGCCAGCCGCCAGGGACAGGGAACCTACGAGCAGTACTTC CASRQGQGTYEQYF